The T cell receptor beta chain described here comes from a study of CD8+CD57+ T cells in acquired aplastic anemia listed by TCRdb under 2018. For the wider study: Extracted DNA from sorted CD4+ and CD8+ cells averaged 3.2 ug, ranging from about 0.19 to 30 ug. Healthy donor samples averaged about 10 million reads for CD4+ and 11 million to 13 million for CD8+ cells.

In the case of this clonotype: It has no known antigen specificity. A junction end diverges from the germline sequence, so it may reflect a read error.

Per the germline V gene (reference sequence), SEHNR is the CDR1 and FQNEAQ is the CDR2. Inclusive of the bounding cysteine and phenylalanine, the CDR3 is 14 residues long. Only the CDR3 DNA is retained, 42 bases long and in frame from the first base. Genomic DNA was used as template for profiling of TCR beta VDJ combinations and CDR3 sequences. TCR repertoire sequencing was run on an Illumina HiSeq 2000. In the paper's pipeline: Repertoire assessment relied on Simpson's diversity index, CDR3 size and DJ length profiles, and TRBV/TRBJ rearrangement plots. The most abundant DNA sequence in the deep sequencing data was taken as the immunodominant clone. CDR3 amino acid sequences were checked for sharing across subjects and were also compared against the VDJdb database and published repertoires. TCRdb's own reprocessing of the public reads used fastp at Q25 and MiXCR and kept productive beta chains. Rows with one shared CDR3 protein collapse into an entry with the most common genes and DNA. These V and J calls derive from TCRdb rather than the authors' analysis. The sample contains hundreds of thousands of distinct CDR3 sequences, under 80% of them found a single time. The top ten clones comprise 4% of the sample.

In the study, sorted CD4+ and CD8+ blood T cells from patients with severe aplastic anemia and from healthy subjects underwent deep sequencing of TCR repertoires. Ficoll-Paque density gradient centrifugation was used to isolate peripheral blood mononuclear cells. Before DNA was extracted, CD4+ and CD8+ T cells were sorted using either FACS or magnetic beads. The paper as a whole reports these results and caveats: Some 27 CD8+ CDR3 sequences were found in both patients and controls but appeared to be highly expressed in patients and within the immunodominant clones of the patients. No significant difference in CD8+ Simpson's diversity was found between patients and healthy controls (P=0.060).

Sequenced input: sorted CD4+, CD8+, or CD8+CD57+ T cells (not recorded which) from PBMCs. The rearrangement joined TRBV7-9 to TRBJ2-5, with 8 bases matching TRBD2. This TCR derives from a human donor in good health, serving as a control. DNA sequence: TGTGCCAGCAGCTTGAGCGGGGGAGGCGAGCAGTACTTCTTC. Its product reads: CASSLSGGGEQYFF.